One sample yielded the 17 T cell receptor beta chains listed below, sequenced in a study of naive and memory T cell subsets. Both TRBC1 and TRBC2 were covered by a beta constant-region primer of two equimolar oligonucleotides. MiXCR, run by TCRdb on the UMI-ligation and nested PCR reads, gives a single entry per CDR3 protein. This table holds some 100,000 distinct CDR3 sequences, roughly 7% found once. What was sequenced was central memory CD4+ T cells from blood. The receptors here all came from a human donor in good health.

In this sample, this clonotype turned up a few times. The chain joins TRBV5-1 to TRBJ2-3; D is ambiguous. Trimming took off 3 bases at V and 0 bases at J, with 14 bases between the two ends. The CDR3 totals 16 residues. The germline gives CDR1 SGHRS, CDR2 YFSETQ. CDR3 protein: CASSSDSLGSTDTQYF. The CDR3 bases are TGCGCCAGCAGCTCCGACTCCTTAGGGAGCACAGATACGCAGTATTTT.

This clonotype was seen a handful of times. This chain connects TRBV5-5 to TRBJ2-5; D possibly corresponds to TRBD2 (5 bases). Germline assignment: CDR1 SGHKS and CDR2 YYEKEE (reference sequence). The CDR3 consists of 13 residues. V lost 0 bases, J lost 4 bases, and 7 bases lay in between. Written as DNA, the CDR3 is TGTGCCAGCAGCTTGGTAGGAGGAGAGACCCAGTACTTC. Its protein product is CASSLVGGETQYF.

The sample holds many counts of this clonotype. V and J are TRBV7-9 and TRBJ1-1, with D unresolved. Trimming removed 3 bases at V and 5 bases at J, with 13 bases between. The CDR3 contains 14 residues. CDR1 and CDR2 from the germline V gene are SEHNR and FQNEAQ (reference sequence). The CDR3 nucleotides read TGTGCCAGCAGCTTGTCGGCAGTGAGAACTGAAGCTTTCTTT. The encoded protein is CASSLSAVRTEAFF.

Many counts were recorded for this clonotype. This chain connects TRBV4-3 to TRBJ1-2; 7 bases are shared with TRBD1. V dropped 4 bases and J dropped 4; count of bases not matched to a gene: 6. This CDR3 is 14 amino acids long. CDR1 is LGHNA, CDR2 YSLEER, per germline. This chain's CDR3 is CASSRSTGSYGYTF. CDR3 bases: TGCGCCAGCAGCCGGTCGACAGGGAGCTATGGCTACACCTTC.

As concerns this clonotype: This may arise from a read error, as a much more abundant clone is one base away. This chain joins TRBV11-2 and TRBJ1-4; D possibly corresponds to TRBD1 (6 bases). The V end was cut by 3 bases, the J end by 11 bases, with 13 bases between. Germline assignment: CDR1 SGHAT and CDR2 FQNNGV. The CDR3 contains 13 residues. The CDR3, as DNA: TGTGCCAGCAGCTTTGTGGACAGTTTGAAACTGTTTTTT. Its protein is CASSFVDSLKLFF.

The sample holds many counts of this clonotype. The chain couples TRBV7-2 to TRBJ1-3, with 9 bases identical to TRBD1. From germline, CDR1 is SGHTA and CDR2 FQGNSA. V gave up 5 bases and J gave up 1 base; unmatched junction bases: 3. The CDR3 loop spans 15 amino acids. As DNA, the CDR3 is TGTGCCAGCAGCCATGACAGGGGGTCTGGAAACACCATATATTTT. It specifies CASSHDRGSGNTIYF.

As to this clonotype: It may be a read error: a sequence one base away is much more abundant. The J gene is TRBJ1-6, the V gene TRBV30; D is perhaps TRBD1 (6 bases). The CDR3 loop spans 13 amino acids. The germline V gene encodes CDR1 GTSNPN and CDR2 SVGIG (reference sequence). The CDR3 protein is CDWSVGARSPLHF. The CDR3, as DNA: TGTGACTGGAGTGTGGGGGCGCGTTCACCCCTCCACTTT.

This clonotype was observed at least ten times. The rearrangement uses TRBV5-1 and TRBJ1-1; D not resolved. The CDR3 covers 17 residues. Trimming cost V 4 bases and J 0 bases, with 19 bases left between them. The germline CDR1 and CDR2 sequences are SGHRS and YFSETQ. The CDR3 region has the DNA TGCGCCAGCAGCACGACCATACGAAGTCACATGAACACTGAAGCTTTCTTT. This sequence encodes CASSTTIRSHMNTEAFF.

This clonotype was detected many times. This rearrangement joins TRBV11-2 to TRBJ1-2; no reliable D call. The V end was cut by 1 base, the J end by 1 base, with 4 bases between. Germline values: CDR1 SGHAT, CDR2 FQNNGV. This CDR3 region has 13 residues. DNA of the CDR3: TGTGCCAGCAGCTTAGTTGGTAACTATGGCTACACCTTC. This gives the protein CASSLVGNYGYTF. Filled out from reference TRBV11-2 and TRBJ1-2, the complete variable domain reads EAGVAQSPRYKIIEKRQSVAFWCNPISGHATLYWYQQILGQGPKLLIQFQNNGVVDDSQLPKDRFSAERLKGVDSTLKIQPAKLEDSAVYLCASSLVGNYGYTFGSGTRLTVV.

This clonotype appeared many times. The V call is TRBV7-2, the J call TRBJ1-5; D gene ambiguous. Trimming removed 8 bases at V and 5 bases at J, with 19 bases between. This CDR3 contains 15 residues. Germline CDR1 is SGHTA and CDR2 is FQGNSA. The DNA of the CDR3 is TGTGCCAGCTCTAATGAGGGCAGCCCGTATCAGCCCCAGCATTTT. Residues: CASSNEGSPYQPQHF. The full variable domain, its missing parts supplied by reference TRBV7-2 and TRBJ1-5, is GAGVSQSPSNKVTEKGKDVELRCDPISGHTALYWYRQSLGQGLEFLIYFQGNSAPDKSGLPSDRFSAERTGGSVSTLTIQRTQQEDSAVYLCASSNEGSPYQPQHFGDGTRLSIL.

This clonotype was picked up a small number of times. This rearrangement joins TRBV11-2 to TRBJ1-6; perhaps TRBD1 as D (6 bases). The CDR3 is made up of 15 amino acids. Germline V gene lookup returns CDR1 SGHAT and CDR2 FQNNGV. The V end lost 4 bases, the J end lost 7 bases, and 14 bases lay between the germline ends. The CDR3 loop reads CASSSSGTSNSPLHF. In DNA, the CDR3 is TGTGCCAGCAGCTCTTCCGGGACATCGAATTCACCCCTCCACTTT.

This clonotype was seen at least ten times. The rearrangement joins TRBV29-1 to TRBJ2-3; no definite D call. The germline gives CDR1 SQVTM, CDR2 ANQGSEA. The CDR3 loop spans 13 amino acids. The V end was cut by 3 bases, the J end by 6 bases, with 13 bases between. The CDR3 reads CSVDGNLRDTQYF. The CDR3 region has the DNA TGCAGCGTTGATGGGAACCTTCGGGATACGCAGTATTTT.

The rearrangement links TRBV7-2 to TRBJ2-3; 10 nucleotides match TRBD2. This CDR3 is 15 amino acids long. V was clipped by 6 bases and J by 4 bases; unmatched bases: 7. Germline values: CDR1 SGHTA, CDR2 FQGNSA. As DNA, the CDR3 is TGTGCCAGCAGTCCCTCTAGCGGGGGCGCAGATACGCAGTATTTT. This sequence encodes CASSPSSGGADTQYF.

This clonotype has ten or more counts. This chain links TRBV18 with TRBJ1-2, with 9 nucleotides matching TRBD1. V was pared by 6 bases and J by 2 bases, with 7 bases of the junction left unmatched. The CDR3 loop spans 15 amino acids. Looked up from germline, CDR1 is KGHSH and CDR2 is LQKENI. The CDR3 is CASSLTGTGNYGYTF. The DNA for the CDR3 is TGTGCCAGCTCGTTGACCGGGACAGGGAACTATGGCTACACCTTC.

V usage is TRBV20-1 and J usage is TRBJ1-6, with a possible D match to TRBD1 (5 bases). Trimming removed 3 bases at V and 5 bases at J, with 17 bases between. CDR1 and CDR2 from the germline V gene are DFQATT and SNEGSKA (reference sequence). The CDR3 runs to 16 residues. CDR3 sequence reads: CSARGPGGLNNSPLHF. The CDR3 DNA reads TGCAGTGCTAGGGGACCGGGCGGGCTTAATAATTCACCCCTCCACTTT.

This clonotype appeared many times. V usage is TRBV20-1 and J usage is TRBJ1-6; no definite D call. Germline lookup yields CDR1 DFQATT and CDR2 SNEGSKA (reference sequence). Trimming took 6 bases from V and 10 from J, leaving 13 bases between them. This CDR3 is built from 12 residues. The DNA of the CDR3 is TGCAGTGCGTCAGGAGAGGCGTCACCCCTCCACTTT. Amino acid sequence: CSASGEASPLHF.

This clonotype was recorded many times. The rearrangement joins TRBV29-1 to TRBJ1-4, with 10 bases lining up with TRBD1. CDR3 length: 12 residues. V was pared by 6 bases and J by 8 bases, with 3 bases of the junction left unmatched. Germline CDR1 is SQVTM and CDR2 is ANQGSEA. The CDR3 here is CSVGQGREKLFF. CDR3 bases: TGCAGCGTGGGACAGGGGCGAGAAAAACTGTTTTTT.